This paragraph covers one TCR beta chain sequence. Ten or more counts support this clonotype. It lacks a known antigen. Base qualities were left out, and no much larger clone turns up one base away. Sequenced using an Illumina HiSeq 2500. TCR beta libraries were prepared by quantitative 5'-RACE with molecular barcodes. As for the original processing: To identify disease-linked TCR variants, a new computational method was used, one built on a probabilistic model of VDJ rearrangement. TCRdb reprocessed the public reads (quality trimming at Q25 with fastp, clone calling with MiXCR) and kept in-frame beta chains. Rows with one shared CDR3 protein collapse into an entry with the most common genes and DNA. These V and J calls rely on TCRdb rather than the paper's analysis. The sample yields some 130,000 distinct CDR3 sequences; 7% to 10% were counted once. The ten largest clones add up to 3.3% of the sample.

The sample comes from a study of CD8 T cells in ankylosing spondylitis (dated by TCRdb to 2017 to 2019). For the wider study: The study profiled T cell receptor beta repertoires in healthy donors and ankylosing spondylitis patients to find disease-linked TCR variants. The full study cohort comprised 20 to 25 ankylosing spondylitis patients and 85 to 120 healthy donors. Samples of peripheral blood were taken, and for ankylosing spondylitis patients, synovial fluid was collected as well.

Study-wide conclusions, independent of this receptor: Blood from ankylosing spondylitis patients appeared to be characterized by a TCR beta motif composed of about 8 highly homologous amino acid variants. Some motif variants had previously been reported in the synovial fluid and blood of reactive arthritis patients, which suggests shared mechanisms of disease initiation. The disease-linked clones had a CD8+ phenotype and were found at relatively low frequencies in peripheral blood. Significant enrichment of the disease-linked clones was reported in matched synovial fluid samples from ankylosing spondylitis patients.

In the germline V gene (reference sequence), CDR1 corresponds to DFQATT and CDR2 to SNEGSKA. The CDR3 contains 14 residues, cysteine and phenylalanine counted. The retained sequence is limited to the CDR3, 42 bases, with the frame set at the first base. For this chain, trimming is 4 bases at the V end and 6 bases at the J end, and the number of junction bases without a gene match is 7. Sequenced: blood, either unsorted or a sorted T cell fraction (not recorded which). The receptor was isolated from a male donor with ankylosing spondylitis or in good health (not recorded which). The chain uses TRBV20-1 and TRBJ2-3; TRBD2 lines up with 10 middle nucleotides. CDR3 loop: CSATDSGRMDTQYF. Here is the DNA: TGCAGTGCTACTGATAGCGGGAGGATGGATACGCAGTATTTT.